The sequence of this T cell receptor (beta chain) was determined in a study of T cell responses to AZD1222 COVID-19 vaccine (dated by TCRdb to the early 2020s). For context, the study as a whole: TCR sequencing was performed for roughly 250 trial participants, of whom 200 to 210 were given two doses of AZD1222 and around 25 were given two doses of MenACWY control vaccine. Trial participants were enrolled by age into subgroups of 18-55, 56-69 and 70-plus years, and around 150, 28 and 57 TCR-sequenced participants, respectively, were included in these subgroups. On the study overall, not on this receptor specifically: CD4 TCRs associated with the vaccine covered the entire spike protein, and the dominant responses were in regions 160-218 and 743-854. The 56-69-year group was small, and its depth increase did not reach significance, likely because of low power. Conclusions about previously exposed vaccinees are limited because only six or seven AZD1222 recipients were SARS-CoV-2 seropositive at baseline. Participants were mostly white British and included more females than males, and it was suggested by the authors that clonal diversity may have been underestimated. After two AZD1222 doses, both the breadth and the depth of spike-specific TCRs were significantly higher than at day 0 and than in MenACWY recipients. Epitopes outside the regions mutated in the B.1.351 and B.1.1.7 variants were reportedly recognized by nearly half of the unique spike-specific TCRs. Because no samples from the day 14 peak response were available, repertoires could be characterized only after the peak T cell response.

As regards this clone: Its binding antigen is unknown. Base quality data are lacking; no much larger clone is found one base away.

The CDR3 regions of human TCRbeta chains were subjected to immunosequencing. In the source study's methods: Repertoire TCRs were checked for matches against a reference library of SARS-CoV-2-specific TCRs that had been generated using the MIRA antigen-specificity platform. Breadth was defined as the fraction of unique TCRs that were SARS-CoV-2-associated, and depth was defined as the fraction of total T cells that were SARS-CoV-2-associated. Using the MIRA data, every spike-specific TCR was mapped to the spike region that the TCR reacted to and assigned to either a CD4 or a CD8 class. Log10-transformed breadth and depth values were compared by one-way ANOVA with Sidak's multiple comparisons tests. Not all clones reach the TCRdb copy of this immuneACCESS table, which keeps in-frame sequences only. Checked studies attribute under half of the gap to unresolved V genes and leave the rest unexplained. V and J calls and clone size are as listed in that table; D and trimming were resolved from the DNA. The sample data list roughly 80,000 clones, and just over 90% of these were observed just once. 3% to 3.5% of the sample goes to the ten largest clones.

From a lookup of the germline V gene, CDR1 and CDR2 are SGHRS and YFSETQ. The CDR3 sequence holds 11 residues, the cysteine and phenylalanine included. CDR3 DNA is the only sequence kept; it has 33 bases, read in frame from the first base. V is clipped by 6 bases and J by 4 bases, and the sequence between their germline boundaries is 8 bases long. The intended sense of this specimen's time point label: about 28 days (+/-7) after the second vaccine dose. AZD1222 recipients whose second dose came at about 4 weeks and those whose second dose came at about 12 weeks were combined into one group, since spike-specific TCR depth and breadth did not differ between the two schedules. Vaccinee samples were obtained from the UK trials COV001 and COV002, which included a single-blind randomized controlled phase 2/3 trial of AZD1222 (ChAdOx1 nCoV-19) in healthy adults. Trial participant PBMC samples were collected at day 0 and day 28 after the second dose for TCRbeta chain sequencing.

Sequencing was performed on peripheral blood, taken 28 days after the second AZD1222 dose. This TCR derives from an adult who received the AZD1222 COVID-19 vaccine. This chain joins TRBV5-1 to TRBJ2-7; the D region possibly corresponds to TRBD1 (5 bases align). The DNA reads TGCGCCAGCAAAGGGGAATACGAGCAGTACTTC. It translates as CASKGEYEQYF.